This T cell receptor (beta chain) is drawn from a study of T-cell reconstitution after alpha-beta-depleted transplantation in children. This clonotype was seen only a few times. This CDR3 comprises 14 residues. J gave up 10 bases and V 0 bases, and 6 bases lay outside the gene matches. Germline loops: CDR1 WNHNN, CDR2 SYGVQD (reference sequence). The authors prepared the TCRbeta library with unique molecular identifiers. TCRdb reprocessed the PCR reads with MiXCR, giving one entry per CDR3 protein. Of just under 550,000 distinct CDR3 sequences in the sample, about 17% were seen once. The sample consisted of PBMCs from the stem cell graft donor, taken from the stem cell graft. This TCR was recovered from a human donor who donated a stem cell graft to a child with acute lymphoblastic leukemia. The chain couples TRBV10-1 to TRBJ2-3; 8 bases are shared with TRBD2. CDR3 bases: TGCGCCAGCAGTGAGTCGAGCGGGAGTACGGCGCAGTATTTT. This encodes CASSESSGSTAQYF.